This T cell receptor beta chain originates from a study of molecular identifiers for immune sequencing clone quantification. Study-wide findings and caveats: Clone sizes could be underestimated for highly expanded clones when identical TCR molecules share a barcode.

TCRdb analysed the PCR reads with MiXCR anew, one entry per CDR3 protein. The sample yields about 640,000 distinct CDR3 sequences, 20% seen once. The germline V gene has CDR1 SGDLS and CDR2 YYNGEE. V shed 7 bases and J 4 bases; nucleotides not matched to a gene: 9. The CDR3 is 15 amino acids. Points on this clonotype: Antigen: not known. This may arise from a read error, as a much more abundant clone is one base away.

The chain uses TRBV9 and TRBJ2-3; 10 nucleotides agree with TRBD1. The TCR was taken from a human donor in good health. Some libraries in this study had Jurkat cell RNA spiked in. Sequencing was performed on naive CD8+ T cells from blood, with Jurkat cell RNA spiked in. Subset specified: FACS-sorted CD8+CD4-CCR7+CD45RA+ naive T cells. The CDR3 sequence: CASGEGTGVSDTQYF. The CDR3 DNA is TGTGCCAGCGGCGAGGGGACAGGGGTATCAGATACGCAGTATTTT.